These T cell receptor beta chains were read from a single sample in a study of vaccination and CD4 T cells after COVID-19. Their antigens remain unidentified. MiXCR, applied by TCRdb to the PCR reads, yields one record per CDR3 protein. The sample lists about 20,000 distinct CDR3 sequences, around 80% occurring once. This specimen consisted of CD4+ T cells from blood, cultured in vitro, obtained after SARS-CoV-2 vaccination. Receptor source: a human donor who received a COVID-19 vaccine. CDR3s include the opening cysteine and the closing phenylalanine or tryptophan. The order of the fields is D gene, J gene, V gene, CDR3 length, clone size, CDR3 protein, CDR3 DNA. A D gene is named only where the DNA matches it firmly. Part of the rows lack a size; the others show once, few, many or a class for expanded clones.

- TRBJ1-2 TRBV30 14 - CAWSVSLGGYGYTF TGTGCCTGGAGTGTATCGTTAGGGGGATATGGCTACACCTTC
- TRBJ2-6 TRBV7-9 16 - CASSLGGFSGANVLTF TGTGCCAGCAGCTTAGGGGGTTTCTCTGGGGCCAACGTCCTGACTTTC
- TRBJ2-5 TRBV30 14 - CAWSPTSLQETQYF TGTGCCTGGAGTCCGACTAGTTTGCAGGAGACCCAGTACTTC
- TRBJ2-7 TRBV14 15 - CASSQDVGSSYEQYF TGTGCCAGCAGCCAAGATGTTGGCAGCTCCTACGAGCAGTACTTC
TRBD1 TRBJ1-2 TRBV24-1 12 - CATSSQGELYTF TGTGCCACCAGTTCACAGGGGGAACTCTACACCTTC
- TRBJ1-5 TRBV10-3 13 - CAIYGGGDQPQHF TGTGCCATCTACGGAGGGGGAGATCAGCCCCAGCATTTT
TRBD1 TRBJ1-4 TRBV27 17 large CASSRGQSEAKGEKLFF TGTGCCAGCAGCCGGGGACAGTCTGAGGCCAAGGGAGAAAAACTGTTTTTT
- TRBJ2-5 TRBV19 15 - CASSMGGALQETQYF TGTGCCAGTAGTATGGGGGGGGCCCTCCAAGAGACCCAGTACTTC
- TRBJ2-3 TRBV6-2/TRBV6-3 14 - CASSYSNSGDTQYF TGTGCCAGCAGTTACTCGAACTCCGGCGATACGCAGTATTTT
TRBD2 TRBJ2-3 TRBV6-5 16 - CASSLRLAGQRDTQYF TGTGCCAGCAGTTTGAGACTAGCGGGCCAACGGGATACGCAGTATTTT
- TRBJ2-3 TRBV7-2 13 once CASSLDPGDTQYF TGTGCCAGCAGCTTAGACCCCGGGGATACGCAGTATTTT
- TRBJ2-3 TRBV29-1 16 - CSVDMGGRTGTDTQYF TGCAGCGTTGATATGGGGGGCCGTACGGGCACAGATACGCAGTATTTT
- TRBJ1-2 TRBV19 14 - CASIFSGGNYGYTF TGTGCCAGTATTTTCTCAGGAGGAAACTATGGCTACACCTTC
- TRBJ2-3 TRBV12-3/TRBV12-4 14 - CASSLVGGMGAQYF TGTGCCAGCAGTTTAGTAGGGGGTATGGGGGCGCAGTATTTT
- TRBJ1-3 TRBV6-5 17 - CASSYPRTRISGNTIYF TGTGCCAGCAGTTACCCTAGGACTCGGATCTCTGGAAACACCATATATTTT
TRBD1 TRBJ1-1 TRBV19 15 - CASSMNRGPETEAFF TGTGCCAGTAGTATGAACAGGGGTCCTGAGACTGAAGCTTTCTTT
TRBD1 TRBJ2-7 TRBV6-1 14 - CASSARQGAYEQYF TGTGCCAGCAGTGCAAGACAGGGGGCCTACGAGCAGTACTTC
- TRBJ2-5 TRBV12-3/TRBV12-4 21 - CASSLARRGLLLNSVQETQYF TGTGCCAGCAGTTTAGCCCGCCGCGGTTTACTTCTCAATAGTGTACAAGAGACCCAGTACTTC
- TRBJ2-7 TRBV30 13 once CAWRVFGSGEQYF TGTGCCTGGAGGGTGTTTGGGTCAGGGGAGCAGTACTTC
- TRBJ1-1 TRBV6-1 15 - CASSRYGVMNTEAFF TGTGCCAGCAGCCGTTACGGAGTCATGAACACTGAAGCTTTCTTT
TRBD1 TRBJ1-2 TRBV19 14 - CASSIRDRGGGYTF TGTGCCAGTAGTATCCGGGACAGGGGCGGTGGCTACACCTTC
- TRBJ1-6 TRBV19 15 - CATYDPSSYNSPLHF TGTGCCACTTATGACCCGAGCTCCTATAATTCACCCCTCCACTTT
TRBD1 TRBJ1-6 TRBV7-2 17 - CASSSTPPGQLNSPLHF TGTGCCAGCAGCTCCACACCTCCGGGACAGCTTAATTCACCCCTCCACTTT
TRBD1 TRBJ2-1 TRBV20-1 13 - CSARDGTGVEQFF TGCAGTGCTAGGGACGGGACAGGGGTAGAGCAGTTCTTC
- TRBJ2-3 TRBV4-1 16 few CASSQGGGSSTDTQYF TGCGCCAGCAGCCAAGGGGGGGGCTCTAGCACAGATACGCAGTATTTT
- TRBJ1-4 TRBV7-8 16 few CASSLATGQPTEKLFF TGTGCCAGCAGCTTGGCGACAGGACAGCCTACGGAAAAACTGTTTTTT
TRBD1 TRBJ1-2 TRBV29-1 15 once CSVVRDREFGHGYTF TGCAGCGTTGTTCGGGACAGGGAATTCGGGCATGGCTACACCTTC
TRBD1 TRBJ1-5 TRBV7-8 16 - CASSRDRVFRNQPQHF TGTGCCAGCAGCCGGGACAGGGTGTTTAGGAATCAGCCCCAGCATTTT
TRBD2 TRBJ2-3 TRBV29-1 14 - CSSRRGVGTDTQYF TGCAGCTCCCGTCGGGGGGTCGGCACAGATACGCAGTATTTT